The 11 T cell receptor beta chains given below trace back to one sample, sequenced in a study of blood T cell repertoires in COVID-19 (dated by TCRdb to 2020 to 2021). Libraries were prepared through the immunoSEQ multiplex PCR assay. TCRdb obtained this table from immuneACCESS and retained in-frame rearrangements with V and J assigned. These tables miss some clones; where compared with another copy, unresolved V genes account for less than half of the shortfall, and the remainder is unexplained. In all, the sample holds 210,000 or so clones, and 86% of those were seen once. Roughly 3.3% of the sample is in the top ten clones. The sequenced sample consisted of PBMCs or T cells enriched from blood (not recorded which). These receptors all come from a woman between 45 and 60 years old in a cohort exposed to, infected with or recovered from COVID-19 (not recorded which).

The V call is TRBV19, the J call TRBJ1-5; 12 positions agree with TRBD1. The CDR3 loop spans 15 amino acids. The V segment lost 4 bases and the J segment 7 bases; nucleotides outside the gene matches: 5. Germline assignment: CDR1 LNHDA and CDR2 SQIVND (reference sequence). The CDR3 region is CASSTGTGGRQPQHF. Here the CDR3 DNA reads TGTGCCAGTAGTACCGGGACAGGGGGCCGCCAGCCCCAGCATTTT. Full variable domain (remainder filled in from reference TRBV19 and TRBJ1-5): DGGITQSPKYLFRKEGQNVTLSCEQNLNHDAMYWYRQDPGQGLRLIYYSQIVNDFQKGDIAEGYSVSREKKESFPLTVTSAQKNPTAFYLCASSTGTGGRQPQHFGDGTRLSIL.

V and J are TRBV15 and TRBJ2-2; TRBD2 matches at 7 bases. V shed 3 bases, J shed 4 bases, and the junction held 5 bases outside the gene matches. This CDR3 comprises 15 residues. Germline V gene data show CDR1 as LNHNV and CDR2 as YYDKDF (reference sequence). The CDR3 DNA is TGTGCCACCAGCAGCGGGGGGTTGTTCACCGGGGAGCTGTTTTTT. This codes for CATSSGGLFTGELFF.

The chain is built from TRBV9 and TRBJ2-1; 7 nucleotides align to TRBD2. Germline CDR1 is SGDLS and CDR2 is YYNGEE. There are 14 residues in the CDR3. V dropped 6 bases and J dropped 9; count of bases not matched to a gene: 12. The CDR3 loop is CASNKGSGVGEQFF. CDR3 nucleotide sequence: TGTGCCAGCAATAAGGGGAGCGGGGTTGGTGAGCAGTTCTTC.

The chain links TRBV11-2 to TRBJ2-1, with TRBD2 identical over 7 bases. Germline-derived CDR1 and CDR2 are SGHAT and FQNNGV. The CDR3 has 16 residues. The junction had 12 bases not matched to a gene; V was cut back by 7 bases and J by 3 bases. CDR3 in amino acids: CASTPAGAGNYNEQFF. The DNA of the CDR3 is TGTGCCAGCACCCCTGCGGGAGCGGGGAACTACAATGAGCAGTTCTTC.

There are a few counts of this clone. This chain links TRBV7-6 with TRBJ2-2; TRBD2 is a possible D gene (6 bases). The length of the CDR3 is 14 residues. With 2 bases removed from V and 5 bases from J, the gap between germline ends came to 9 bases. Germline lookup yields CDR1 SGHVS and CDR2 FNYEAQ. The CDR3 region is CASSLLAGTGELFF. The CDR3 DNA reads TGTGCCAGCAGCTTACTCGCGGGGACCGGGGAGCTGTTTTTT.

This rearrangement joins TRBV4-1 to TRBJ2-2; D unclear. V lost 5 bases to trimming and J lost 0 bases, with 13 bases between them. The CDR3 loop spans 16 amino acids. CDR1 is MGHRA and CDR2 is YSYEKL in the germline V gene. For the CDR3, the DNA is TGCGCCAGCAGCGTAACATCCTCCGCGAACACCGGGGAGCTGTTTTTT. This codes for CASSVTSSANTGELFF.

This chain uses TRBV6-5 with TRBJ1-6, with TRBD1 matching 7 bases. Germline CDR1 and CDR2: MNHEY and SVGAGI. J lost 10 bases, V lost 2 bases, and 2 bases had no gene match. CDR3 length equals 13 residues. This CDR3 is CASSYNRGSPLHF. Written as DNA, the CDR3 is TGTGCCAGCAGTTACAACAGGGGATCACCCCTCCACTTT.

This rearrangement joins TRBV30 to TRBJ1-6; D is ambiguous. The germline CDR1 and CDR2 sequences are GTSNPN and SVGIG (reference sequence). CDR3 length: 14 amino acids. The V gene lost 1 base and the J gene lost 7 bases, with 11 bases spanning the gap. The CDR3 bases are TGTGCCTGGAGTGGGATGGCGGAGAATTCACCCCTCCACTTT. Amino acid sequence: CAWSGMAENSPLHF.

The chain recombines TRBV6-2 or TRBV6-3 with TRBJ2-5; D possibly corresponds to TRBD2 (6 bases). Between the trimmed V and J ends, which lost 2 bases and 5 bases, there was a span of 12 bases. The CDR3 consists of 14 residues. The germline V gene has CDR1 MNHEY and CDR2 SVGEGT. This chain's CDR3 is CASSYGGARETQYF. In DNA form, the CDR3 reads TGTGCCAGCAGTTACGGAGGGGCCCGTGAGACCCAGTACTTC.

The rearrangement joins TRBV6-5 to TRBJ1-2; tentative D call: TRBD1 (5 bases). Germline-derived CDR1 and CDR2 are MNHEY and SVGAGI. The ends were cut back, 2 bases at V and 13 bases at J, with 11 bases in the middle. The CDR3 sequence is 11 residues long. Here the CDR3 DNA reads TGTGCCAGCAGTTACGGGGGGGGAGTCACCTTC. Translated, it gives CASSYGGGVTF.

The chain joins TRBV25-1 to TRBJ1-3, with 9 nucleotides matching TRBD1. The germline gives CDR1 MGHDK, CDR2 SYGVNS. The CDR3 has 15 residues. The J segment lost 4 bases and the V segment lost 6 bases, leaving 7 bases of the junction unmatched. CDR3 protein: CASSHGQGQGNTIYF. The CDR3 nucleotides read TGTGCCAGCAGCCACGGACAGGGGCAGGGAAACACCATATATTTT.